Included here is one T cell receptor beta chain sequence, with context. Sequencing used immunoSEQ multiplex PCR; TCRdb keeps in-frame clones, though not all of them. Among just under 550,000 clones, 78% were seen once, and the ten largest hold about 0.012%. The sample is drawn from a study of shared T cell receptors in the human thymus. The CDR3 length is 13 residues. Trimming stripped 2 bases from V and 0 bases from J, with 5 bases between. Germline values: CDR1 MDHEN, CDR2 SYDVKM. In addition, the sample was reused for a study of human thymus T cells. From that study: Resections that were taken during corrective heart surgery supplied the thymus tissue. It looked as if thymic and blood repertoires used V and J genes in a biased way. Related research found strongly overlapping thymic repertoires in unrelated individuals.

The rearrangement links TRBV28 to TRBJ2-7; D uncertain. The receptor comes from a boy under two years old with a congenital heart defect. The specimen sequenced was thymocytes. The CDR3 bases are TGTGCCAGCAGTTTAGTGAGCTCCTACGAGCAGTACTTC. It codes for CASSLVSSYEQYF.